This T cell receptor beta chain was captured by sequencing in a study of T cell repertoires in cytomegalovirus infection. Study-level background: Through public TCR beta signatures, both CMV infection and matching HLA type were indicated. General study results and limits: Ex vivo, HLA-C-restricted CMV-specific TCR beta clonotypes prevailed over the rest of the response.

As to this clonotype: What it binds is unknown.

TCRdb ran MiXCR on the reads and lists one entry per CDR3 protein. Counted here are approximately 910,000 distinct CDR3 sequences, around 31% occurring once; the ten biggest clones make up 11% to 15%. Specimen: cultured CD8+ T cells from PBMCs, collected from culture after CMV antigen stimulation. The origin of this receptor is a human donor in good health (CMV status not recorded). Some clones in this sample may be carry-over from other donors' samples.

CDR3 amino acids: CASEPTGSKKLFF. The CDR3 DNA is TGTGCCAGCGAACCGACAGGGAGTAAAAAACTGTTTTTT. This rearrangement joins TRBV6-6 to TRBJ1-4; 7 positions agree with TRBD1. From germline, CDR1 is MNHNY and CDR2 SVGAGI (reference sequence). J lost 9 bases, V lost 8 bases, and 9 bases had no gene match. This CDR3 contains 13 residues.